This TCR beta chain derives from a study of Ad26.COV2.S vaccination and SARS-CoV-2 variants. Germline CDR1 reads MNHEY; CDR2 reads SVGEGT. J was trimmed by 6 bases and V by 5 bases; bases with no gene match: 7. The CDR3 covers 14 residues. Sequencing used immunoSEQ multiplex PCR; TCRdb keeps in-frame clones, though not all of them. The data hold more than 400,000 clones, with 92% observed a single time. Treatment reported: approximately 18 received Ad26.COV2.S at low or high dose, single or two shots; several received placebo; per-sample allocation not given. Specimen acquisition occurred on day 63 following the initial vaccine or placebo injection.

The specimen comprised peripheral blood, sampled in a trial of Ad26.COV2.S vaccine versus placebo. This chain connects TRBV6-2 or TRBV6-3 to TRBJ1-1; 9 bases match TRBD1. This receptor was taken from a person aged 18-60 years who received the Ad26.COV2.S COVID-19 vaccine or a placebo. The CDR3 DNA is TGTGCCAGCAGTCCGCGACAGGGGGGCGCTGAAGCTTTCTTT. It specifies CASSPRQGGAEAFF.